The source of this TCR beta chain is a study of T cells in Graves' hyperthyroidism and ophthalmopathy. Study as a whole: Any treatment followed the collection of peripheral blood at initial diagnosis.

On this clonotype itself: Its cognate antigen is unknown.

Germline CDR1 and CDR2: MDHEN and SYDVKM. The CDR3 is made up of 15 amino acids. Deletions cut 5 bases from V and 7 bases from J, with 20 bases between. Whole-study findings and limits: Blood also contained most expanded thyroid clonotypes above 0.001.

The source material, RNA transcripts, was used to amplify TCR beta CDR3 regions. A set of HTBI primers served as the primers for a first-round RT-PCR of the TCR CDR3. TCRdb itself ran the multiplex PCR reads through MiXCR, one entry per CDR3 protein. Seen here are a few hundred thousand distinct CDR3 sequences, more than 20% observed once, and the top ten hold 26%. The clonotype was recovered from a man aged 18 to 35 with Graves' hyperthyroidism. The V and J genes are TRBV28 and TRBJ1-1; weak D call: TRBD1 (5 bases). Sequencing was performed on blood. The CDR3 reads CASSPGHLGPLEAFF. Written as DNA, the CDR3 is TGTGCCAGCAGTCCCGGACACCTTGGCCCCCTTGAAGCTTTCTTT.